A single sample gave rise to the 18 T cell receptor beta chains below, sequenced in a study of T cell responses to AZD1222 COVID-19 vaccine. The table came from immunoSEQ multiplex PCR; TCRdb's copy has only in-frame clones and leaves some out. The table records tens of thousands of clones, over 75% of them present only once. The sample in question was peripheral blood, obtained 28 days after the second AZD1222 dose. Every receptor here comes from an adult who received the AZD1222 COVID-19 vaccine.

V and J are TRBV5-1 and TRBJ1-1; no firm D call. Germline CDR1 is SGHRS and CDR2 is YFSETQ. The CDR3 has 15 amino acids. V was pared by 4 bases and J by 6 bases, with 19 bases between. The CDR3 coding sequence is TGCGCCAGCAGCGGTCAAGTGAGCTCGGGAGCTGAAGCTTTCTTT. It codes for CASSGQVSSGAEAFF.

The gene calls are TRBV6-5 and TRBJ2-7; 7 positions match TRBD2. Germline-derived CDR1 and CDR2 are MNHEY and SVGAGI. The V segment lost 3 bases and the J segment 3 bases; nucleotides outside the gene matches: 8. The CDR3 sequence is 15 residues long. Here the CDR3 reads CASSYSGGGGYEQYF. CDR3 coding DNA: TGTGCCAGCAGTTATTCGGGGGGAGGAGGCTACGAGCAGTACTTC.

The chain is built from TRBV4-2 and TRBJ1-6; D perhaps matches TRBD1 (5 bases). Trimming stripped 1 base from V and 5 bases from J, with 15 bases between. Germline lookup yields CDR1 LGHNA and CDR2 YNFKEQ. This CDR3 is 17 amino acids long. The CDR3, as DNA: TGTGCCAGCAGCCAAGTGGGACTCGGAAGTAATAATTCACCCCTCCACTTT. This codes for CASSQVGLGSNNSPLHF.

The chain joins TRBV19 to TRBJ2-3, with 8 bases lining up with TRBD1. CDR3 length equals 14 residues. CDR1 is LNHDA, CDR2 SQIVND, per germline (reference sequence). Losses at the gene ends were 3 bases for V and 6 bases for J; bases not matched to a gene: 5. The CDR3 is CASSIQGATDTQYF. In nucleotides, the CDR3 is TGTGCCAGTAGTATCCAGGGGGCCACCGATACGCAGTATTTT.

The CDR3 region has the DNA TGTGCCAGCAGCTTGGACAGGGGCGATGAGCAGTTCTTC. As protein: CASSLDRGDEQFF. The chain is built from TRBV7-2 and TRBJ2-1, with 9 bases fitting TRBD1. In germline, CDR1 is SGHTA, CDR2 FQGNSA. The CDR3 sequence is 13 residues long. J lost 8 bases, V lost 3 bases, and 2 bases had no gene match.

J is TRBJ1-5 and V is TRBV12-3 or TRBV12-4; no clear D. V lost 6 bases and J 7 bases, leaving 13 bases between the germline ends. This CDR3 has 13 amino acids. CDR3: CASSTTAGQPQHF. The DNA for the CDR3 is TGTGCCAGCAGCACTACGGCGGGACAGCCCCAGCATTTT.

This clone was detected only once. V is TRBV6-6 and J is TRBJ1-5; 9 bases match TRBD1. Per the germline V gene, CDR1 is MNHNY and CDR2 is SVGAGI (reference sequence). The CDR3 runs to 13 residues. J lost 2 bases, V lost 10 bases, and 3 bases had no gene match. The CDR3 sequence is CANGQGRNQPQHF. The CDR3 DNA follows: TGTGCCAATGGACAGGGGCGCAATCAGCCCCAGCATTTT.

V and J are TRBV6-6 and TRBJ1-1; possibly TRBD1 for D (6 bases). This CDR3 comprises 14 residues. CDR1 and CDR2 (germline): MNHNY, SVGAGI (reference sequence). Trimming stripped 0 bases from V and 5 bases from J, with 10 bases between. CDR3 protein: CASSYSGQGTEAFF. The CDR3 DNA reads TGTGCCAGCAGTTACTCCGGGCAGGGGACTGAAGCTTTCTTT.

The chain's CDR3 is CATEMLGDNEQFF. The CDR3, as DNA: TGTGCCACCGAAATGTTGGGGGACAATGAGCAGTTCTTC. The rearrangement joins TRBV5-6 to TRBJ2-1, with D tentatively TRBD1 or TRBD2 (5 bases each). The CDR3 spans 13 residues. Germline V gene lookup returns CDR1 SGHDT and CDR2 YYEEEE. V was clipped by 9 bases and J by 5 bases, with 15 bases between them.

V is TRBV30 and J is TRBJ2-2; 8 nucleotides align to TRBD1. The CDR3 runs 15 residues. Germline CDR1 and CDR2: GTSNPN and SVGIG (reference sequence). V trimming: 1 base; J trimming: 6 bases; junction bases outside the gene matches: 7. CDR3 nucleotides: TGTGCCTGGAGTGGACAGGGGAGGTCTGCCGGGGAGCTGTTTTTT. Its protein is CAWSGQGRSAGELFF.

CDR3 sequence reads: CASSPLSNYEQYF. The CDR3 DNA follows: TGTGCCAGCTCACCACTGTCGAACTACGAGCAGTACTTC. This chain uses TRBV18 with TRBJ2-7; D gene uncertain. V dropped 1 base and J dropped 3 bases, with 7 bases sitting between them. There are 13 residues in the CDR3. Looked up from germline, CDR1 is KGHSH and CDR2 is LQKENI.

The sample holds a few counts of this clone. The gene calls are TRBV7-2 and TRBJ1-6; D is unclear. The V end was cut by 1 base, the J end by 6 bases, with 10 bases between. Germline V gene data show CDR1 as SGHTA and CDR2 as FQGNSA. This CDR3 is built from 15 residues. This CDR3 is CASSLGGNPNSPLHF. CDR3 coding DNA: TGTGCCAGCAGCTTAGGGGGAAACCCTAATTCACCCCTCCACTTT. The full variable domain, in which reference TRBV7-2 and TRBJ1-6 provide the parts outside the CDR3, is GAGVSQSPSNKVTEKGKDVELRCDPISGHTALYWYRQSLGQGLEFLIYFQGNSAPDKSGLPSDRFSAERTGGSVSTLTIQRTQQEDSAVYLCASSLGGNPNSPLHFGNGTRLTVT.

The chain links TRBV4-1 to TRBJ2-1, with 8 nucleotides matching TRBD2. The V gene's germline CDR1 is MGHRA and CDR2 YSYEKL. This CDR3 is built from 18 residues. V shed 1 base and J 4 bases; nucleotides not matched to a gene: 12. Here the CDR3 DNA reads TGCGCCAGCAGCCAAGCACGCGCGGGGGGTAAGGATTACAATGAGCAGTTCTTC. The encoded protein is CASSQARAGGKDYNEQFF.

This clone was counted a single time. The chain couples TRBV19 to TRBJ2-3; D may be TRBD1 (5 bases). Germline V gene data show CDR1 as LNHDA and CDR2 as SQIVND (reference sequence). There are 15 residues in the CDR3. Trimming pared 5 bases from V and 2 bases from J, leaving 14 bases between. The CDR3 region has the DNA TGTGCCAGTAGTCTGGTGGGGCTTCTCACAGATACGCAGTATTTT. Translation gives CASSLVGLLTDTQYF.

V is TRBV5-1 and J is TRBJ1-5; perhaps TRBD1 as D (5 bases). V shed 1 base and J shed 6 bases, with 14 bases lying between them. There are 15 residues in the CDR3. Looked up from germline, CDR1 is SGHRS and CDR2 is YFSETQ. CDR3 sequence reads: CASSLSSGRGQPQHF. CDR3 bases: TGCGCCAGCAGCTTGAGCTCGGGGAGGGGTCAGCCCCAGCATTTT. Full variable domain (missing parts from reference TRBV5-1 and TRBJ1-5): KAGVTQTPRYLIKTRGQQVTLSCSPISGHRSVSWYQQTPGQGLQFLFEYFSETQRNKGNFPGRFSGRQFSNSRSEMNVSTLELGDSALYLCASSLSSGRGQPQHFGDGTRLSIL.

The chain employs TRBV12-3 or TRBV12-4 and TRBJ2-3; D is possibly TRBD2 (5 bases). Trimming cost V 6 bases and J 9 bases, with 16 bases left between them. The CDR3 length is 13 residues. This CDR3 reads CASRNPGKGTQYF. CDR3 bases: TGTGCCAGCAGGAATCCGGGGAAAGGGACGCAGTATTTT.

The V call is TRBV6-5, the J call TRBJ1-1; D gene uncertain. V was pared by 5 bases and J by 2 bases, with 9 bases between. The CDR3 length is 13 residues. Per the germline V gene, CDR1 is MNHEY and CDR2 is SVGAGI. CDR3 sequence reads: CASSQSRNTEAFF. As DNA, the CDR3 is TGTGCCAGCAGTCAGTCACGTAACACTGAAGCTTTCTTT.

V and J are TRBV3-1 (or the pseudogene TRBV3-2) and TRBJ1-1; TRBD1 aligns across 9 bases. CDR1 is LGHDT, CDR2 YNNKEL, per germline (reference sequence). This CDR3 comprises 14 residues. V was clipped by 4 bases and J by 4 bases; unmatched bases: 4. The CDR3 region is CASSLRQGGTEAFF. For the CDR3, the DNA is TGTGCCAGCAGCCTACGACAGGGGGGCACTGAAGCTTTCTTT.